A selection of T cell receptor beta chains follows, all from one sample in a study of shared clonotypes between healthy human individuals. Only in-frame clones appear in the TCRdb table, and some are missing; sequencing was by immunoSEQ multiplex PCR. The repertoire holds roughly 2.6 million clones, around nine tenths seen once, with roughly 0.14% in the top ten. The sequencing input was naive CD4+ T cells sorted from blood. The receptors derive from a young man in good health. CDR3s include the opening cysteine and the closing phenylalanine or tryptophan. The order of the fields is CDR3 protein, CDR3 DNA, V gene, J gene, clone size, D gene. D genes are given only for firm matches. Clone size is not always given. Where it is, it says once, few, many or a class for expanded clones.

CDR3aa: CASSLAGLANEQYF
CDR3nt: TGTGCCAGCAGCTTAGCGGGACTAGCTAACGAGCAGTACTTC
v_gene: TRBV7-2
j_gene: TRBJ2-7
abundance: .
d_gene: TRBD2

CDR3aa: CASSRQGQYGYTF
CDR3nt: TGTGCCAGCAGCCGACAGGGCCAGTATGGCTACACCTTC
v_gene: TRBV7-2
j_gene: TRBJ1-2
abundance: .
d_gene: TRBD1

CDR3aa: CASSQVDRGRSDTEAFF
CDR3nt: TGTGCCAGCAGCCAAGTGGACAGGGGGCGATCGGACACTGAAGCTTTCTTT
v_gene: TRBV14
j_gene: TRBJ1-1
abundance: .
d_gene: TRBD1

CDR3aa: CASSLEGSYEQYF
CDR3nt: TGTGCCAGCAGTTTGGAGGGATCCTACGAGCAGTACTTC
v_gene: TRBV6-5
j_gene: TRBJ2-7
abundance: once
d_gene: .

CDR3aa: CAISATITTGNTIYF
CDR3nt: TGTGCCATCAGTGCGACCATCACAACTGGAAACACCATATATTTT
v_gene: TRBV10-3
j_gene: TRBJ1-3
abundance: .
d_gene: .

CDR3aa: CASSRGSTNEKLFF
CDR3nt: TGCGCCAGCAGCCGGGGTTCAACTAATGAAAAACTGTTTTTT
v_gene: TRBV5-1
j_gene: TRBJ1-4
abundance: .
d_gene: .

CDR3aa: CAIRSRQGSTGELFF
CDR3nt: TGTGCCATCAGATCCAGGCAAGGGAGCACCGGGGAGCTGTTTTTT
v_gene: TRBV10-3
j_gene: TRBJ2-2
abundance: .
d_gene: .

CDR3aa: CASSLTGTQRKTGELFF
CDR3nt: TGTGCCAGCAGCTTAACCGGGACACAAAGGAAAACCGGGGAGCTGTTTTTT
v_gene: TRBV5-4
j_gene: TRBJ2-2
abundance: .
d_gene: .

CDR3aa: CASSPEGGQATTGELFF
CDR3nt: TGTGCCAGCAGCCCGGAAGGGGGACAGGCCACTACCGGGGAGCTGTTTTTT
v_gene: TRBV5-6
j_gene: TRBJ2-2
abundance: .
d_gene: TRBD1

CDR3aa: CASSQEGTGSETQYF
CDR3nt: TGCGCCAGCAGCCAAGAGGGGACCGGGTCAGAGACCCAGTACTTC
v_gene: TRBV4-1
j_gene: TRBJ2-5
abundance: .
d_gene: .

CDR3aa: CASSLRWEASYEQYF
CDR3nt: TGTGCCAGCAGCTTAAGATGGGAGGCTTCCTACGAGCAGTACTTC
v_gene: TRBV7-2
j_gene: TRBJ2-7
abundance: .
d_gene: .

CDR3aa: CASSLGGLAGPGVQETQYF
CDR3nt: TGCGCCAGCAGCTTGGGCGGACTAGCGGGGCCGGGAGTCCAAGAGACCCAGTACTTC
v_gene: TRBV5-1
j_gene: TRBJ2-5
abundance: .
d_gene: TRBD2